Sequencing of this TCR beta chain was carried out in a study of blood T cell repertoires in COVID-19. As for the study in general: Acute and convalescent COVID-19 specimens originated in the United States, Italy and Spain.

In the source study's methods: Amplification of reference gene primers was used by the study to estimate nucleated cell counts. Only in-frame clones appear in the TCRdb table, and some are missing; sequencing was by immunoSEQ multiplex PCR. V and J calls and clone size follow that table, whereas D and trimming were derived from the DNA. Among approximately 210,000 clones, 70% to 90% were seen once, and the ten largest hold 4.5% to 5.5%. The CDR3 has 14 amino acids. Trimming shortened V by 3 bases and J by 4 bases, and 10 bases separated the two germline ends. Germline V CDR1 and CDR2: LGHNT, FRNRAP. This receptor was obtained from a middle-aged woman with acute or convalescent COVID-19. V gene TRBV12-5 combines with J gene TRBJ1-3; D remains unclear. The sample comprised peripheral blood. In DNA form, the CDR3 reads TGTGCTAGTGGTTTAGCCCTAGACGGAAACACCATATATTTT. Amino acid sequence: CASGLALDGNTIYF.